This entry is about one T cell receptor beta chain. The protocol was immunoSEQ multiplex PCR, while the TCRdb copy is restricted to in-frame clones and leaves out a portion. Of 95,000 to 120,000 clones in the sample, about 88% were seen once. The entry originates in a study of blood T cell repertoires in COVID-19. The sequence came from a man between 40 and 49 years old with acute or convalescent COVID-19. What was sequenced was peripheral blood.

The DNA for the CDR3 is TGTGCCAGCAGCGTAGGGCTAGCGGGGCTCCATGAGCAGTTCTTC. This sequence encodes CASSVGLAGLHEQFF. The chain employs TRBV9 and TRBJ2-1; 9 bases are a match to TRBD2. There are 15 residues in the CDR3. With V trimmed by 0 bases and J by 8 bases, 6 bases remained unmatched. Germline CDR1 reads SGDLS; CDR2 reads YYNGEE.